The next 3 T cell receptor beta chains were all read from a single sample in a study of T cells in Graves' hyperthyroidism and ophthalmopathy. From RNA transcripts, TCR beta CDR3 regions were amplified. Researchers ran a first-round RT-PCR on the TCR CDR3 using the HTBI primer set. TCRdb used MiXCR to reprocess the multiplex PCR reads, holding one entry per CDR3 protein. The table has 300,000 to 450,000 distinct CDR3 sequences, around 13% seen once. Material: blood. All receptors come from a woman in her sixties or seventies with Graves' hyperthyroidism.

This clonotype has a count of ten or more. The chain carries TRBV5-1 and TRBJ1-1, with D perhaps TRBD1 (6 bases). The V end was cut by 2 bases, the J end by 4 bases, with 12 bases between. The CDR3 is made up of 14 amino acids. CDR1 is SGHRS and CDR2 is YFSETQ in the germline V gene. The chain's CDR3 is CASSLQGRGTEAFF. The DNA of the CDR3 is TGCGCCAGCAGCTTACAGGGTCGGGGCACTGAAGCTTTCTTT.

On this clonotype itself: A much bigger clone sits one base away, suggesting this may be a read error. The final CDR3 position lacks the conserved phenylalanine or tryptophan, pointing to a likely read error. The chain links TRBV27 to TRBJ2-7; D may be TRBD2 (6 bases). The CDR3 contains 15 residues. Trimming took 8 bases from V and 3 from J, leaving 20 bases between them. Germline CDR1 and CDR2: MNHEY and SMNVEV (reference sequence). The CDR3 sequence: CASGAWRAGYYEQYL. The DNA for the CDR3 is TGTGCCAGCGGAGCCTGGAGGGCGGGATACTACGAGCAGTACCTC.

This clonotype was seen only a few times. The CDR3 spells CASSQREGYEQYF. The CDR3 coding sequence is TGTGCCAGCAGCCAACGAGAGGGCTACGAGCAGTACTTC. The chain uses TRBV7-8 and TRBJ2-7, with a weak D call TRBD2 (5 bases). This CDR3 contains 13 residues. Germline V gives CDR1 SGHVS, CDR2 FQNEAQ. Trimming stripped 5 bases from V and 3 bases from J, with 11 bases between.